Listed here are 12 T cell receptor beta chains from one sample, sequenced in a study of T cell responses to AZD1222 COVID-19 vaccine. Data came from immunoSEQ multiplex PCR; TCRdb stores just in-frame clones and leaves some out. The table records approximately 130,000 clones, 93% of them present only once. The input for sequencing was peripheral blood, taken on day 0 of AZD1222 vaccination. The source of these receptors is an adult in good health.

The DNA for the CDR3 is TGTGCCATCAGTGGGGTACCCAGCACCGGGGAGCTGTTTTTT. Translation gives CAISGVPSTGELFF. The V gene is TRBV10-3, the J gene TRBJ2-2; unclear D gene. Trimming pared 4 bases from V and 4 bases from J, leaving 10 bases between. In germline, CDR1 is ENHRY, CDR2 SYGVKD. This CDR3 has 14 amino acids.

This clone is a singleton in its sample. J is TRBJ1-5 and V is TRBV3-1 (or the pseudogene TRBV3-2); TRBD1 matches at 9 bases. The germline gives CDR1 LGHDT, CDR2 YNNKEL (reference sequence). This CDR3 has 16 amino acids. J gave up 2 bases and V 4 bases, and 6 bases lay outside the gene matches. The CDR3 nucleotides read TGTGCCAGCAGCCCGGGGACAGGGAGGGGCAATCAGCCCCAGCATTTT. Encoded protein: CASSPGTGRGNQPQHF.

This clone was seen a single time. This chain uses TRBV28 with TRBJ1-6; a weak D match, TRBD1 (5 bases). CDR1 and CDR2 from the germline V gene are MDHEN and SYDVKM. V was clipped by 2 bases and J by 7 bases, with 9 bases between them. The CDR3 runs to 14 residues. The CDR3 DNA reads TGTGCCAGCAGTTTAGTGACAGAGAATTCACCCCTCCACTTT. Translated: CASSLVTENSPLHF. Looking up the rest from reference TRBV28 and TRBJ1-6 gives the full variable domain: DVKVTQSSRYLVKRTGEKVFLECVQDMDHENMFWYRQDPGLGLRLIYFSYDVKMKEKGDIPEGYSVSREKKERFSLILESASTNQTSMYLCASSLVTENSPLHFGNGTRLTVT.

This clone was found once. The CDR3 sequence is CASSLGTGPDTQYF. CDR3 coding DNA: TGTGCCAGCAGCTTAGGGACAGGGCCAGATACGCAGTATTTT. The chain employs TRBV11-2 and TRBJ2-3; 8 bases are a match to TRBD1. This CDR3 has 14 amino acids. CDR1 SGHAT and CDR2 FQNNGV come from the germline V gene. After removal of 1 base from V and 4 bases from J, the junction contained 1 base not matched to a gene.

The chain joins TRBV12-3 or TRBV12-4 to TRBJ2-7; unclear D gene. This CDR3 is built from 12 residues. Trimming removed 6 bases at V and 5 bases at J, with 11 bases between. The CDR3 bases are TGTGCCAGCAGCCACAGTAGCCACGAGCAGTACTTC. This translates into CASSHSSHEQYF.

The V call is TRBV18, the J call TRBJ1-1; D is unclear. This CDR3 region has 13 residues. Between the trimmed V and J ends, which lost 3 bases and 0 bases, there was a span of 5 bases. Germline assignment: CDR1 KGHSH and CDR2 LQKENI. The chain's CDR3 is CASSPDLNTEAFF. The DNA for the CDR3 is TGTGCCAGCTCACCCGACCTGAACACTGAAGCTTTCTTT.

This clone was picked up one time. The gene calls are TRBV6-6 and TRBJ2-2, with TRBD1 matching 9 bases. CDR3 length: 15 amino acids. Germline CDR1 is MNHNY and CDR2 is SVGAGI (reference sequence). J gave up 4 bases and V 5 bases, and 5 bases lay outside the gene matches. CDR3 nucleotide sequence: TGTGCCAGCAGTCTACAGGGGGCGGTCACCGGGGAGCTGTTTTTT. Protein product: CASSLQGAVTGELFF.

Only one count was recorded for this clone. CDR3 nucleotides: TGTGCCAGCAGCTTACAGGGTTACGAGCAGTACTTC. Encoded protein: CASSLQGYEQYF. V usage is TRBV7-9 and J usage is TRBJ2-7; TRBD1 might be the D (5 bases). V lost 2 bases and J lost 4, with 6 bases in between. The germline V gene has CDR1 SEHNR and CDR2 FQNEAQ (reference sequence). This CDR3 has 12 residues.

V usage is TRBV5-6 and J usage is TRBJ1-2, with D possibly being TRBD1 (5 bases). The CDR3 length is 16 residues. V was trimmed by 3 bases and J by 4 bases, leaving 19 bases between them. CDR1 and CDR2 from the germline V gene are SGHDT and YYEEEE. The CDR3: CASSSPRDAHSYGYTF. The CDR3 DNA reads TGTGCCAGCAGCTCCCCTAGGGACGCACATTCCTATGGCTACACCTTC.

The rearrangement links TRBV11-2 to TRBJ1-1; D unclear. This CDR3 contains 15 residues. The V and J ends lost 5 bases and 4 bases respectively, with 17 bases between them. Germline values: CDR1 SGHAT, CDR2 FQNNGV. The DNA for the CDR3 is TGTGCCAGCAGCCTAGTGGGATACCAAGGCACTGAAGCTTTCTTT. Amino acid sequence: CASSLVGYQGTEAFF.

V is TRBV2 and J is TRBJ1-1; D call uncertain. The V gene lost 7 bases and the J gene lost 3 bases, with 15 bases spanning the gap. Germline-derived CDR1 and CDR2 are SNHLY and FYNNEI. The CDR3 is 14 amino acids. CDR3 sequence: CASTSRRSDTEAFF. CDR3 nucleotide sequence: TGTGCCAGCACCTCCAGGCGTTCTGACACTGAAGCTTTCTTT. Full variable domain (outside the CDR3, taken from reference TRBV2 and TRBJ1-1): EPEVTQTPSHQVTQMGQEVILRCVPISNHLYFYWYRQILGQKVEFLVSFYNNEISEKSEIFDDQFSVERPDGSNFTLKIRSTKLEDSAMYFCASTSRRSDTEAFFGQGTRLTVV.

The rearrangement links TRBV11-2 to TRBJ2-1, with a weak D call TRBD1 (6 bases). The CDR3 length is 19 residues. V lost 7 bases and J lost 3, with 28 bases in between. Per germline, CDR1 SGHAT and CDR2 FQNNGV. This chain's CDR3 is CASTLQNPRLGHFYNEQFF. The CDR3 nucleotides read TGTGCCAGCACCCTCCAAAACCCTCGGCTGGGACATTTCTACAATGAGCAGTTCTTC. Based on the CDR3 plus reference TRBV11-2 and TRBJ2-1, the full variable domain is EAGVAQSPRYKIIEKRQSVAFWCNPISGHATLYWYQQILGQGPKLLIQFQNNGVVDDSQLPKDRFSAERLKGVDSTLKIQPAKLEDSAVYLCASTLQNPRLGHFYNEQFFGPGTRLTVL.